This is a list of T cell receptor beta chains from one sample in a study of response to subunit inactivated influenza vaccine. TCRdb itself ran the RT-PCR reads through MiXCR, one entry per CDR3 protein. The sample consists of some 570,000 distinct CDR3 sequences, approximately 10% of them appearing once. These data are also associated with another study on T cells expressing NK-cell markers.

The specimen was PBMCs from blood, collected on the day of vaccination. These receptors came from a man in his fifties or sixties who received an inactivated influenza vaccine. Both conserved end residues are part of each CDR3. A D gene is named only where the DNA matches it firmly. Size values are once, few and many counts, or a class for expanded clones, and some rows have none.

>-|TRBJ2-5|-|TRBV4-3
TGCGCCAGCAGCCGGCTACTAGCATTTGGAACCCAGTACTTC
CASSRLLAFGTQYF
>few|TRBJ2-2|-|TRBV3-1
TGTGCCAGCAAAAGAGGAGCGGCGAGGAACACCGGGGAGCTGTTTTTT
CASKRGAARNTGELFF
>few|TRBJ2-1|-|TRBV6-2/TRBV6-3
TGTGCCAGCAGTTACCCTGGCAATGAGCAGTTCTTC
CASSYPGNEQFF
>-|TRBJ2-6|-|TRBV3-1
TGTGCCAGCAGCCAAACAGGGAGCTCTGGGGCCAACGTCCTGACTTTC
CASSQTGSSGANVLTF
>many|TRBJ1-6|-|TRBV27
TGTGCCAGCAGGAGTGCCAGGACGGTGAAAGGTTCACCCCTCCACTTT
CASRSARTVKGSPLHF
>few|TRBJ2-3|-|TRBV4-1
TGCGCCAGCAGCCAAGAACGTGCGGGGGCAAGCACAGATACGCAGTATTTT
CASSQERAGASTDTQYF
>-|TRBJ2-1|TRBD1|TRBV7-8
TGTGCCAGCAGCTTATCTCACGCGGTATTTCAGGGGGTCAATGAGCAGTTCTTC
CASSLSHAVFQGVNEQFF
>-|TRBJ2-1|-|TRBV5-1
TGCGCCAGCAGCTGGGCGGACTCGGGGGAGCAGTTCTTC
CASSWADSGEQFF
>few|TRBJ2-2|-|TRBV6-2/TRBV6-3
TGTGCCAGCAGTTACGTGGGGTCCGGGGAGCTGTTTTTT
CASSYVGSGELFF
>-|TRBJ2-1|TRBD1|TRBV18
TGTGCCAGCTCACCAACTCAGACAGGGATAAGCGAGCTGTTCTTC
CASSPTQTGISELFF
>few|TRBJ2-5|-|TRBV20-1
TGCAGTGCTAGATCTATGACGGCTTACCAAGAGACCCAGTACTTC
CSARSMTAYQETQYF
>few|TRBJ2-7|-|TRBV13
TGTGCCAGCAGAAAGGGGACTGGGACAGCCTACGAGCAGTACTTC
CASRKGTGTAYEQYF
>many|TRBJ2-3|TRBD2|TRBV28
TGTGCCAGCAGTTTACTGGGAGCGGGAGTATCAGATACGCAGTATTTT
CASSLLGAGVSDTQYF
>once|TRBJ2-5|-|TRBV10-3
TGTGCCATCAGTGACTACCTAGGAGAGACCCAGTACTTC
CAISDYLGETQYF
>-|TRBJ2-6|-|TRBV5-6
TGTGCCAGCAGCCTTGGGGACGGGACTGTTGGGGCCAACGTCCTGACTTTC
CASSLGDGTVGANVLTF
>-|TRBJ2-2|-|TRBV19
TGTGCCAGTAGTATATCCGGGGAGCTGTTTTTT
CASSISGELFF
>few|TRBJ2-5|TRBD2|TRBV20-1
TGCAGTGCTAGACTAGCGGGATTCCCTCAAGAGACCCAGTACTTC
CSARLAGFPQETQYF
>few|TRBJ1-2|-|TRBV12-3/TRBV12-4
TGTGCCAGCAGTTTAGAGGGAAAGTATGGCTACACCTTC
CASSLEGKYGYTF
>-|TRBJ2-1|TRBD2|TRBV12-3/TRBV12-4
TGTGCCAGCAGTTGGCTAGCGGGGGGAAATGAGCAGTTCTTC
CASSWLAGGNEQFF
>few|TRBJ2-3|TRBD2|TRBV7-6
TGTGCCAGCAGCTTAGTGACTAGCGGGGAAAGCACAGATACGCAGTATTTT
CASSLVTSGESTDTQYF
>many|TRBJ2-1|TRBD2|TRBV6-1
TGTGCCAGCAGCCAAACCTCCGGACTAGCGATCAATGAGCAGTTCTTC
CASSQTSGLAINEQFF